The clone carrying this T cell receptor (beta chain) has just one count. TCRdb's copy holds only in-frame clones and misses some; the assay was immunoSEQ multiplex PCR. The sample lists about 180,000 clones, around 87% occurring once. V lost 4 bases and J 5 bases, leaving 23 bases between the germline ends. Germline lookup yields CDR1 LNHDA and CDR2 SQIVND (reference sequence). This CDR3 contains 17 residues. The data originate from a study of T cell responses to AZD1222 COVID-19 vaccine. Study information: The analysis combined second doses at about 4 or about 12 weeks.

This specimen was peripheral blood, taken on day 0 of AZD1222 vaccination. The clonotype originates from an adult in good health. The chain recombines TRBV19 with TRBJ1-2; weak D call: TRBD1 (6 bases). The CDR3 loop reads CASSTRQVSPHGYGYTF. In DNA, the CDR3 is TGTGCCAGTAGTACCCGACAGGTTTCACCCCATGGGTATGGCTACACCTTC.